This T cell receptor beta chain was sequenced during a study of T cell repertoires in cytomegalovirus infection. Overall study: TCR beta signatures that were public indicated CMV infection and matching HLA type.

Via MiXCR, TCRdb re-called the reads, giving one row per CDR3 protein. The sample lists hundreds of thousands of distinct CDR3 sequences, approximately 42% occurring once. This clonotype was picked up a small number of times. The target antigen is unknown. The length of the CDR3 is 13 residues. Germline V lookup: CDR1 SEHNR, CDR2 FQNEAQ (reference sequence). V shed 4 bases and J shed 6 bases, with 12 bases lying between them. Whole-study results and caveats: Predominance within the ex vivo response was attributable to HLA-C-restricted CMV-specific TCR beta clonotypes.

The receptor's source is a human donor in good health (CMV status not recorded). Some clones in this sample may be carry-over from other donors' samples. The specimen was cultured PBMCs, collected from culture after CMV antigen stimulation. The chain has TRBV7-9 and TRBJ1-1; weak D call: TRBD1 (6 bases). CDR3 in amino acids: CASSSQGLAEAFF. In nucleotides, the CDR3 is TGTGCCAGCAGCTCGCAGGGGCTCGCTGAAGCTTTCTTT.